These 17 T cell receptor beta chains originate from one sample sequenced in a study of naive and memory T cell subsets. Described treatment: skin biopsy from PPD injection site in Mantoux-positive individual. The library had UMIs added by 3' ligation of an oligonucleotide to TCR cDNA. Four PCR rounds used nested alpha and beta constant region primers plus the SP2 primer. From the UMI-ligation and nested PCR reads, TCRdb called clonotypes with MiXCR, one entry per CDR3 protein. Seen here are more than 30,000 distinct CDR3 sequences, approximately 7.1% observed once, and the top ten hold approximately 3.3%. This sample comprised skin, obtained from a tuberculin skin test site. The origin of the receptors is an adult in good health.

This clonotype has a count of ten or more. Written as DNA, the CDR3 is TGTGCCAGCTCACCCCCCTTACCGGGACAGAACATTCAGTACTTC. Its protein product is CASSPPLPGQNIQYF. The chain couples TRBV18 to TRBJ2-4; 7 nucleotides match TRBD1. V shed 3 bases and J 7 bases; nucleotides not matched to a gene: 9. CDR3 length equals 15 residues. CDR1 KGHSH and CDR2 LQKENI come from the germline V gene.

This clonotype is classed as medium-sized. The chain links TRBV2 to TRBJ2-7, with 7 bases lining up with TRBD1. V was clipped by 6 bases and J by 4 bases; unmatched bases: 9. This CDR3 is 14 amino acids long. Germline V gives CDR1 SNHLY, CDR2 FYNNEI. The CDR3, as DNA: TGTGCCAGCAGGCCGGGACAGAGTAGATACGAGCAGTACTTC. This gives the protein CASRPGQSRYEQYF.

This clonotype showed up many times. V gene TRBV7-9 combines with J gene TRBJ2-7; D call uncertain. This CDR3 comprises 13 residues. Germline CDR1 reads SEHNR; CDR2 reads FQNEAQ (reference sequence). Trimming took 1 base from V and 6 from J, leaving 10 bases between them. The CDR3 DNA reads as TGTGCCAGCAGCTTAGTCACTGGGTCCGAGCAGTACTTC. It is translated as CASSLVTGSEQYF.

The chain couples TRBV11-2 to TRBJ1-4, with 7 bases matching TRBD1. V lost 6 bases and J lost 3; bases outside the gene matches: 4. Per the germline V gene, CDR1 is SGHAT and CDR2 is FQNNGV. CDR3 length: 14 residues. In DNA, the CDR3 is TGTGCCAGCAGGACAGGGCTCCCTAATGAAAAACTGTTTTTT. As protein: CASRTGLPNEKLFF.

This clonotype has a single count. This chain connects TRBV2 to TRBJ1-5; possibly TRBD1 for D (6 bases). V gave up 2 bases and J gave up 5 bases, with 10 bases separating them. Germline-derived CDR1 and CDR2 are SNHLY and FYNNEI. The CDR3 runs to 14 residues. The CDR3 is CASSEQGRDQPQHF. The CDR3 nucleotides read TGTGCCAGCAGTGAACAGGGGAGGGATCAGCCCCAGCATTTT.

This clonotype was found many times. The CDR3 bases are TGTGCCAGCAGTCGCCGGGACAATGATGGCTACACCTTC. It yields the protein CASSRRDNDGYTF. The chain carries TRBV6-2 or TRBV6-3 and TRBJ1-2, with a possible D match to TRBD1 (6 bases). CDR1 and CDR2 from the germline V gene are MNHEY and SVGEGT. This CDR3 has 13 residues. The V and J ends lost 5 bases and 6 bases respectively, with 13 bases between them.

Of note for this clonotype: A much larger clone lies a single base off, so this may be a read error. V and J are TRBV18 and TRBJ1-2; tentatively, D is TRBD1 (5 bases). Germline V CDR1 and CDR2: KGHSH, LQKENI. There are 14 residues in the CDR3. The CDR3 here is CASSPLRENYGDTF. The CDR3 DNA reads as TGTGCCAGCTCACCGCTCAGGGAAAACTATGGCGACACCTTC.

This clonotype was seen ten or more times. CDR3 sequence (DNA): TGTGCCAGCAGCGGGTCTAGCGGGGGGAGCTCCTACAATGAGCAGTTCTTC. It specifies CASSGSSGGSSYNEQFF. This chain links TRBV5-6 with TRBJ2-1, with TRBD2 matching 11 bases. The CDR3 length is 17 residues. Germline V gene data show CDR1 as SGHDT and CDR2 as YYEEEE. Germline trimming cut 4 bases from V and 0 bases from J; bases unmatched to any gene: 6.

This clonotype showed up many times. The chain carries TRBV5-1 and TRBJ1-1, with D uncertain. The CDR3 runs to 15 residues. CDR1 SGHRS and CDR2 YFSETQ come from the germline V gene. Deletions cut 4 bases from V and 1 base from J, with 14 bases between. As DNA, the CDR3 is TGCGCCAGCAGCGAGGCCGGGCTTCAGAACACTGAAGCTTTCTTT. The encoded protein is CASSEAGLQNTEAFF.

Only a few counts were recorded for this clonotype. This chain's CDR3 is CASSEPPRTGYYEQYF. The CDR3 nucleotides are TGTGCCAGCAGTGAACCTCCTAGGACAGGGTACTACGAGCAGTACTTC. The V and J genes are TRBV6-1 and TRBJ2-7; 8 bases are a match to TRBD1. The J segment lost 3 bases and the V segment lost 2 bases, leaving 9 bases of the junction unmatched. The CDR3 covers 16 residues. The germline V gene encodes CDR1 MNHNS and CDR2 SASEGT.

The genes are TRBV7-2 and TRBJ2-2; 9 bases fit TRBD1. V was clipped by 3 bases and J by 7 bases; unmatched bases: 6. Looked up from germline, CDR1 is SGHTA and CDR2 is FQGNSA. This CDR3 has 15 amino acids. Written as DNA, the CDR3 is TGTGCCAGCAGCTTGGTTACAGGGGGCGGCGGGGAGCTGTTTTTT. Protein: CASSLVTGGGGELFF.

V usage is TRBV4-2 and J usage is TRBJ1-2; maybe TRBD1 (5 bases). V was trimmed by 2 bases and J by 0 bases, leaving 10 bases between them. The CDR3 extends over 15 amino acids. Germline V gives CDR1 LGHNA, CDR2 YNFKEQ. The CDR3 nucleotides are TGTGCCAGCAGCCAACACGGGGGATCTAACTATGGCTACACCTTC. Protein product: CASSQHGGSNYGYTF.

J is TRBJ1-5 and V is TRBV19, with 7 nucleotides matching TRBD1. V gave up 3 bases and J gave up 3 bases; unmatched junction bases: 11. Germline CDR1 reads LNHDA; CDR2 reads SQIVND (reference sequence). The CDR3 contains 17 residues. CDR3 coding DNA: TGTGCCAGTAGTATTAGGACAGGCCCCGGGACCAATCAGCCCCAGCATTTT. It encodes CASSIRTGPGTNQPQHF.

This clonotype was seen many times. The V call is TRBV15, the J call TRBJ2-3, with 8 positions matching TRBD2. V trimming: 3 bases; J trimming: 1 base; junction bases outside the gene matches: 6. Germline values: CDR1 LNHNV, CDR2 YYDKDF (reference sequence). CDR3 length: 16 amino acids. The CDR3 loop reads CATSRIGGAGTDTQYF. CDR3 nucleotide sequence: TGTGCCACCAGCAGGATCGGGGGGGCCGGCACAGATACGCAGTATTTT.

This rearrangement joins TRBV2 to TRBJ1-4; D possibly corresponds to TRBD1 (6 bases). Germline V gene lookup returns CDR1 SNHLY and CDR2 FYNNEI. Deletions cut 9 bases from V and 4 bases from J, with 15 bases between. The CDR3 runs to 14 residues. This CDR3 is CARDEEGDNEKLFF. CDR3 DNA sequence: TGTGCCAGAGATGAAGAGGGGGATAATGAAAAACTGTTTTTT.

This clonotype was counted a few times. A much larger clonotype is one base distant, so this may be a read error. This sequence joins TRBV12-3 or TRBV12-4 and TRBJ1-1, with TRBD1 identical over 9 bases. This CDR3 spans 18 amino acids. This chain's CDR3 is CASSPLSGQGPRNAEAFF. The CDR3 DNA follows: TGTGCCAGCAGCCCCCTGTCGGGACAGGGACCCAGGAACGCTGAAGCTTTCTTT.

Many counts were recorded for this clonotype. The CDR3 loop is CASKMTGTSITDTQYF. In DNA form, the CDR3 reads TGCGCCAGCAAAATGACCGGGACTAGTATCACAGATACGCAGTATTTT. V gene TRBV5-1 combines with J gene TRBJ2-3; 8 nucleotides align to TRBD2. Germline V CDR1 and CDR2: SGHRS, YFSETQ. This CDR3 region has 16 residues. J was trimmed by 2 bases and V by 6 bases; bases with no gene match: 11.